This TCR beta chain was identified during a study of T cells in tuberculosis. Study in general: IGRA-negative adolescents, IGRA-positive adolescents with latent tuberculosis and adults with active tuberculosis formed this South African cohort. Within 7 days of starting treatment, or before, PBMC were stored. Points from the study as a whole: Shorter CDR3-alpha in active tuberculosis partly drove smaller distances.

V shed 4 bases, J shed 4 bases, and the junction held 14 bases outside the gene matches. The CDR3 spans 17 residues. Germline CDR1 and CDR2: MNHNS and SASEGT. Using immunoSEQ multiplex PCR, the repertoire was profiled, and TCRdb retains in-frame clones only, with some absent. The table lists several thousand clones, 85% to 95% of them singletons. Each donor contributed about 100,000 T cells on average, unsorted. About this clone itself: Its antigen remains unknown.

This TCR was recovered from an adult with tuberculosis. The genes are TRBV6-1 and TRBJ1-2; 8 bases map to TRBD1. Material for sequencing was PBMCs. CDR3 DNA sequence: TGTGCCAGCAGTGCCAGTTGGACAGGGTCAGGGGCCTATGGCTACACCTTC. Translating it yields CASSASWTGSGAYGYTF.